This T cell receptor (beta chain) was captured by sequencing in a study of T cell changes during pregnancy in multiple sclerosis (dated by TCRdb to 2018 to 2020). A note on the overall study: The study looked at changes in the T cell repertoire across pregnancy in women with multiple sclerosis.

The library was made by the immunoSEQ multiplex PCR assay. Not all clones reach the TCRdb copy of this immuneACCESS table, which keeps in-frame sequences only. Checked studies attribute under half of the gap to unresolved V genes and leave the rest unexplained. Across this sample there are about 70,000 clones, with more than 85% seen only once. About 2.5% of the sample is in the top ten clones. Looking up the germline V gene yields CDR1 LGHNT and CDR2 FRNRAP. Spanning cysteine to phenylalanine, the CDR3 consists of 15 amino acids. The kept DNA is CDR3 alone, 45 bases in frame from the first base. V and J are truncated by 1 base and 9 bases respectively, leaving an intervening sequence of 15 bases. This clone was seen just once. Its specific antigen is unknown. Base qualities are not at hand, and no much larger clone is one base apart.

This receptor was taken from a female donor with multiple sclerosis, enrolled in a pregnancy study. The material sequenced was peripheral blood, taken in the first trimester of pregnancy. The chain uses TRBV12-5 and TRBJ2-2, and possibly TRBD2, on 6 matching bases. The DNA sequence reads TGTGCTAGTGGTTTGGGCGGCGGGGTAGTACGGGAGCTGTTTTTT. Translated, it reads CASGLGGGVVRELFF.